The next 6 T cell receptor beta chains were all read from a single sample in a study of spatial heterogeneity in lung cancer. For these receptors, no antigen is known. Study-wide results and limits: Tumor mutation count correlated with how many alpha and beta TCRs expanded intratumorally.

TCRdb ran MiXCR on the 5' RACE reads and lists one entry per CDR3 protein. The sample holds several thousand distinct CDR3 sequences, over 14% seen once. Time point specified: sample taken at primary tumor resection. The sequencing here drew on lung tumor tissue, taken at surgery. The receptors shown here come from a female donor with early-stage non-small cell lung cancer.

This clonotype was detected once. The CDR3, as DNA: TGCAGCGTTGGGGGACATACGAACACCGGGGAGCTGTTTTTT. This translates into CSVGGHTNTGELFF. This chain connects TRBV29-1 to TRBJ2-2, with a possible D match to TRBD1 (6 bases). Germline V lookup: CDR1 SQVTM, CDR2 ANQGSEA. CDR3 size: 14 residues. With 4 bases removed from V and 0 bases from J, the gap between germline ends came to 9 bases.

This clonotype is medium-sized by share. This chain's CDR3 is CATSDIVGGREKLFF. CDR3 coding DNA: TGTGCCACCAGTGATATTGTTGGGGGACGGGAAAAACTGTTTTTT. J is TRBJ1-4 and V is TRBV24-1; possibly TRBD1 for D (5 bases). This CDR3 spans 15 amino acids. CDR1 and CDR2 (germline): KGHDR, SFDVKD. The ends were cut back, 3 bases at V and 8 bases at J, with 15 bases in the middle.

This clonotype was recorded a few times. V is TRBV7-8 and J is TRBJ1-1; unclear D gene. CDR3 size: 14 residues. The germline V gene has CDR1 SGHVS and CDR2 FQNEAQ. Between the trimmed V and J ends, which lost 5 bases and 4 bases, there was a span of 14 bases. The CDR3 DNA reads as TGTGCCAGCAGCCCCGATCAGCAACGCACTGAAGCTTTCTTT. This sequence encodes CASSPDQQRTEAFF.

This clonotype is medium-sized within its sample. The chain combines TRBV12-3 or TRBV12-4 with TRBJ2-5, with 8 bases fitting TRBD1. After removal of 9 bases from V and 7 bases from J, the junction contained 13 bases not matched to a gene. The CDR3 spans 14 residues. In DNA form, the CDR3 reads TGTGCCAGTCATGGGGACAGGCCCTCTGGGACCCAGTACTTC. Its protein product is CASHGDRPSGTQYF.

Within the sample, this clonotype is medium-sized. The J gene is TRBJ2-1, the V gene TRBV4-1; 8 positions match TRBD2. The CDR3 covers 14 residues. J lost 9 bases, V lost 3 bases, and 7 bases had no gene match. Germline V gives CDR1 MGHRA, CDR2 YSYEKL. The CDR3 spells CASSHPRTSTEQFF. CDR3 nucleotide sequence: TGCGCCAGCAGCCATCCCAGGACTAGCACTGAGCAGTTCTTC.

The J gene is TRBJ1-1, the V gene TRBV28, with 7 bases aligning to TRBD1. The trim removed 6 bases at V and 1 base at J, leaving 8 bases unmatched. The CDR3 runs to 15 residues. The germline gives CDR1 MDHEN, CDR2 SYDVKM. DNA for the CDR3: TGTGCCAGCAGCCCAGGACAGGACACGAACACTGAAGCTTTCTTT. Protein: CASSPGQDTNTEAFF.